The T cell receptor beta chain described here comes from a study of patients and donors after allogeneic stem cell transplantation. TCRdb ran MiXCR on the RT-PCR reads and lists one entry per CDR3 protein. Of 190,000 or so distinct CDR3 sequences listed, 38% are singletons. This CDR3 contains 15 residues. J lost 3 bases, V lost 6 bases, and 11 bases had no gene match. The clonotype was recovered from a human donor who was either an allogeneic HSCT recipient or a stem cell or donor lymphocyte infusion donor (not recorded which). It is not recorded whose cells these are; they may come from a transplant donor. The sequenced material came from blood, either unsorted or a sorted T cell fraction (not recorded which). This rearrangement joins TRBV12-3 or TRBV12-4 to TRBJ2-7, with 7 positions matching TRBD2. CDR3 nucleotide sequence: TGTGCCAGCAGCCCCCGGACGGGCGGGAGCTACGAGCAGTACTTC. Amino acid sequence: CASSPRTGGSYEQYF.